These 21 T cell receptor beta chains were sequenced from one sample in a study of shared clonotypes between healthy human individuals. Profiling relied on immunoSEQ multiplex PCR, and the TCRdb table lists in-frame clones only, not all of them. Of under 1,100,000 clones in the sample, roughly 75% are singletons; the top ten hold approximately 1.5%. Specimen: memory CD4+ T cells sorted from blood. The subset here: CD45RA-negative fraction. These receptors were taken from a man in his late teens or twenties in good health.

This clone was observed at least ten times. This chain connects TRBV10-3 to TRBJ2-1; no firm D call. Trimming took off 7 bases at V and 3 bases at J, with 28 bases between the two ends. CDR3 length equals 19 residues. The germline V gene has CDR1 ENHRY and CDR2 SYGVKD. The CDR3 spells CAIKRGASSSPANYNEQFF. For the CDR3, the DNA is TGTGCCATCAAAAGAGGCGCATCTTCCTCCCCAGCGAACTACAATGAGCAGTTCTTC.

With respect to this clone: A much larger clone differs by one base, so this may be a read error. The V call is TRBV5-1, the J call TRBJ2-7; 7 nucleotides agree with TRBD1. Germline CDR1 reads SGHRS; CDR2 reads YFSETQ. The CDR3 contains 13 residues. Trimming took 3 bases from V and 2 from J; bases not matched to a gene: 2. The CDR3 spells CASSWGQTYEQYF. CDR3 DNA sequence: TGCGCCAGCAGCTGGGGACAGACCTACGAGCAGTACTTC. Based on the CDR3 plus reference TRBV5-1 and TRBJ2-7, the full variable domain is KAGVTQTPRYLIKTRGQQVTLSCSPISGHRSVSWYQQTPGQGLQFLFEYFSETQRNKGNFPGRFSGRQFSNSRSEMNVSTLELGDSALYLCASSWGQTYEQYFGPGTRLTVT.

The V call is TRBV7-2, the J call TRBJ2-7; the match to TRBD2 covers 7 bases. Germline V lookup: CDR1 SGHTA, CDR2 FQGNSA. The CDR3 is 14 residues long. Trimming removed 1 base from V and 6 bases from J; junction bases left unmatched: 6. The CDR3 here is CASSLGGSSAEQYF. DNA of the CDR3: TGTGCCAGCAGCTTAGGCGGGAGTTCGGCCGAGCAGTACTTC.

V usage is TRBV2 and J usage is TRBJ2-1; maybe TRBD1 (5 bases). This CDR3 spans 12 amino acids. Germline-derived CDR1 and CDR2 are SNHLY and FYNNEI. V lost 4 bases, J lost 7 bases, and 8 bases lay in between. The chain's CDR3 is CASSVAGNEQFF. CDR3 DNA sequence: TGTGCCAGCAGTGTGGCAGGGAATGAGCAGTTCTTC.

This rearrangement joins TRBV28 to TRBJ2-7; D tentatively reads TRBD1 or TRBD2 (5 bases each). Trimming removed 6 bases at V and 0 bases at J, with 6 bases between. The germline gives CDR1 MDHEN, CDR2 SYDVKM. This CDR3 comprises 12 residues. CDR3 nucleotides: TGTGCCAGCAGGGGGACCTCCTACGAGCAGTACTTC. Amino acid sequence: CASRGTSYEQYF.

The CDR3 is CAWTRGRYGYTF. CDR3 nucleotides: TGTGCCTGGACACGCGGCCGCTATGGCTACACCTTC. V is TRBV30 and J is TRBJ1-2; D gene unclear. There are 12 residues in the CDR3. The V gene's germline CDR1 is GTSNPN and CDR2 SVGIG (reference sequence). V lost 4 bases, J lost 4 bases, and 10 bases lay in between.

The chain couples TRBV4-1 to TRBJ2-1; 9 bases match TRBD2. This CDR3 has 16 residues. The germline V gene has CDR1 MGHRA and CDR2 YSYEKL. With 0 bases clipped from V and 4 bases from J, the junction kept 4 bases outside the gene matches. The CDR3 reads CASSQEGAGGYNEQFF. As DNA, the CDR3 is TGCGCCAGCAGCCAAGAGGGGGCGGGAGGGTACAATGAGCAGTTCTTC.

The chain employs TRBV27 and TRBJ2-2, with D tentatively TRBD2 (6 bases). Germline V lookup: CDR1 MNHEY, CDR2 SMNVEV (reference sequence). This CDR3 comprises 15 residues. V was shortened by 2 bases and J by 7 bases, with 14 bases between the two germline ends. CDR3 loop: CASSLQGGKVGELFF. The CDR3 bases are TGTGCCAGCAGTTTACAGGGCGGGAAGGTCGGGGAGCTGTTTTTT.

V is TRBV4-1 and J is TRBJ2-3, with D tentatively TRBD2 (6 bases). The CDR3 contains 16 residues. Germline CDR1 reads MGHRA; CDR2 reads YSYEKL. The V gene lost 4 bases and the J gene lost 8 bases, with 22 bases spanning the gap. CDR3 bases: TGCGCCAGCAGCCCCTCAGTCCCCCCGGAGGGGCGTACGCAGTATTTT. It yields the protein CASSPSVPPEGRTQYF.

Many counts were recorded for this clone. The V call is TRBV29-1, the J call TRBJ2-7, with D tentatively TRBD1 (6 bases). V lost 6 bases and J lost 0, with 18 bases in between. This CDR3 has 15 amino acids. Per the germline V gene, CDR1 is SQVTM and CDR2 is ANQGSEA. The CDR3 loop is CSVAHRDGPSYEQYF. CDR3 nucleotide sequence: TGCAGCGTCGCCCACAGGGACGGACCCTCCTACGAGCAGTACTTC.

Remarks on this clone: The same CDR3 arises from other DNA sequences in this sample as well. This chain connects TRBV7-2 to TRBJ1-4, with unresolved D. Trimming took 1 base from V and 8 from J, leaving 8 bases between them. The CDR3 is 13 amino acids. CDR1 SGHTA and CDR2 FQGNSA come from the germline V gene. In nucleotides, the CDR3 is TGTGCCAGCAGCTTAGGGACGTCCGAAAAACTGTTTTTT. Its protein is CASSLGTSEKLFF.

The V and J genes are TRBV5-1 and TRBJ2-5, with D possibly being TRBD1 or TRBD2 (6 bases each). Trimming cost V 0 bases and J 5 bases, with 14 bases left between them. The CDR3 length is 15 residues. In germline, CDR1 is SGHRS, CDR2 YFSETQ. CDR3 sequence (DNA): TGCGCCAGCAGCTTGGCCAGAGGGGGGCCCGAGACCCAGTACTTC. This codes for CASSLARGGPETQYF. The variable domain in full, with the rest retrieved from reference TRBV5-1 and TRBJ2-5, is KAGVTQTPRYLIKTRGQQVTLSCSPISGHRSVSWYQQTPGQGLQFLFEYFSETQRNKGNFPGRFSGRQFSNSRSEMNVSTLELGDSALYLCASSLARGGPETQYFGPGTRLLVL.

Note on this clone: This may stem from a read error, because a much larger clone lies one nucleotide away. Since the CDR3 does not end with the conserved phenylalanine or tryptophan, this likely comes from a read error. This rearrangement joins TRBV7-9 to TRBJ1-5; 7 bases map to TRBD1. Germline V gives CDR1 SEHNR, CDR2 FQNEAQ (reference sequence). CDR3 length: 13 residues. V was pared by 7 bases and J by 5 bases, with 5 bases of the junction left unmatched. In nucleotides, the CDR3 is TGTGCCAGCACTGACAGGGTCGATCAGCCCCAGCATCTT. Translating it yields CASTDRVDQPQHL.

This clone was counted a single time. The chain links TRBV5-6 to TRBJ1-2, with 7 positions matching TRBD1. Germline CDR1 is SGHDT and CDR2 is YYEEEE. J gave up 5 bases and V 5 bases, and 6 bases lay outside the gene matches. This CDR3 has 13 residues. The CDR3 nucleotides are TGTGCCAGCAGGCTACAGGGGACTTATGGCTACACCTTC. Its protein product is CASRLQGTYGYTF.

This clone was observed a handful of times. The chain combines TRBV4-1 with TRBJ1-2; 9 bases fit TRBD1. After removal of 4 bases from V and 6 bases from J, the junction contained 12 bases not matched to a gene. Germline V CDR1 and CDR2: MGHRA, YSYEKL. This CDR3 has 16 residues. CDR3: CASSLMGGQGRDGYTF. CDR3 DNA sequence: TGCGCCAGCAGCCTCATGGGAGGACAGGGGAGAGATGGCTACACCTTC.

This clone was counted a single time. The rearrangement links TRBV7-2 to TRBJ2-5; D is tentatively TRBD1 or TRBD2 (5 bases each). CDR1 and CDR2 from the germline V gene are SGHTA and FQGNSA. This CDR3 is 14 amino acids long. V was cut by 1 base and J by 10 bases, with 16 bases left in between. CDR3 nucleotide sequence: TGTGCCAGCAGCTTAGGGGGGAAGCGGTGGGACCAGTACTTC. Amino acid sequence: CASSLGGKRWDQYF.

The chain joins TRBV5-1 to TRBJ2-2; D is perhaps TRBD1 (6 bases). V was clipped by 0 bases and J by 0 bases, with 9 bases between them. CDR3 length: 16 amino acids. Germline CDR1 and CDR2: SGHRS and YFSETQ. CDR3 region: CASSLEGTTNTGELFF. In nucleotides, the CDR3 is TGCGCCAGCAGCTTGGAAGGGACAACGAACACCGGGGAGCTGTTTTTT.

V and J are TRBV7-9 and TRBJ1-3; D call uncertain. The CDR3 contains 16 residues. V dropped 1 base and J dropped 0 bases, with 10 bases sitting between them. Germline values: CDR1 SEHNR, CDR2 FQNEAQ (reference sequence). The CDR3 here is CASSLEILVSGNTIYF. The CDR3 nucleotides are TGTGCCAGCAGCTTAGAGATCCTCGTCTCTGGAAACACCATATATTTT. The full variable domain, with the rest looked up from reference TRBV7-9 and TRBJ1-3, is DTGVSQNPRHKITKRGQNVTFRCDPISEHNRLYWYRQTLGQGPEFLTYFQNEAQLEKSRLLSDRFSAERPKGSFSTLEIQRTEQGDSAMYLCASSLEILVSGNTIYFGEGSWLTVV.

This clone was recorded once. The chain combines TRBV4-3 with TRBJ2-3; maybe TRBD1 (5 bases). Trimming removed 0 bases at V and 10 bases at J, with 11 bases between. CDR1 and CDR2 from the germline V gene are LGHNA and YSLEER. This CDR3 contains 13 residues. The CDR3 protein is CASSQDVAGPQYF. CDR3 coding DNA: TGCGCCAGCAGCCAAGACGTGGCAGGGCCGCAGTATTTT.

V usage is TRBV7-9 and J usage is TRBJ2-1; D possibly uses TRBD1 or TRBD2 (6 bases each). The CDR3 runs 14 residues. Germline V CDR1 and CDR2: SEHNR, FQNEAQ (reference sequence). V shed 3 bases and J shed 2 bases, with 8 bases lying between them. CDR3 nucleotide sequence: TGTGCCAGCAGCTTCGGGGGCACCTACAATGAGCAGTTCTTC. It yields the protein CASSFGGTYNEQFF.

The gene calls are TRBV5-5 and TRBJ1-1; unclear D gene. CDR3 length: 16 amino acids. Germline values: CDR1 SGHKS, CDR2 YYEKEE (reference sequence). With 5 bases removed from V and 5 bases from J, the gap between germline ends came to 22 bases. The CDR3 DNA follows: TGTGCCAGCAGTTCTGGACCGAGGATGGAGGGAACTGAAGCTTTCTTT. Translation: CASSSGPRMEGTEAFF. The entire variable domain, with the rest obtained from reference TRBV5-5 and TRBJ1-1, is as follows: DAGVTQSPTHLIKTRGQQVTLRCSPISGHKSVSWYQQVLGQGPQFIFQYYEKEERGRGNFPDRFSARQFPNYSSELNVNALLLGDSALYLCASSSGPRMEGTEAFFGQGTRLTVV.